The 27 T cell receptor beta chains below were found in one sample sequenced in a study of identical twins. Each CDR3 protein gets one entry after TCRdb re-called the 5' RACE reads with MiXCR. This sample has fewer than 900,000 distinct CDR3 sequences, with over 15% found just once. This same sample was also taken into another study, of T cells expressing NK-cell markers.

The material sequenced was PBMCs. These TCRs come from a woman younger than 35 in good health.

This clonotype was counted a few times. The chain uses TRBV20-1 and TRBJ1-1; no clear D gene. The CDR3 contains 13 residues. Germline values: CDR1 DFQATT, CDR2 SNEGSKA (reference sequence). V was pared by 0 bases and J by 8 bases, with 13 bases between. The CDR3 spells CSARDQPAAEAFF. The CDR3 bases are TGCAGTGCTAGAGATCAACCCGCGGCCGAAGCTTTCTTT.

The chain carries TRBV12-3 or TRBV12-4 and TRBJ2-5, with D perhaps assigned TRBD1 or TRBD2 (5 bases each). V lost 6 bases, J lost 5 bases, and 13 bases lay in between. The CDR3 loop spans 13 amino acids. The DNA of the CDR3 is TGTGCCAGCAGGGGACCTGCCACGGAGACCCAGTACTTC. It encodes CASRGPATETQYF.

This chain uses TRBV20-1 with TRBJ2-7; D not certain. Trimming shortened V by 0 bases and J by 3 bases, and 6 bases separated the two germline ends. The V gene's germline CDR1 is DFQATT and CDR2 SNEGSKA (reference sequence). The CDR3 has 12 residues. This CDR3 is CSARDNNYEQYF. DNA of the CDR3: TGCAGTGCTAGAGATAATAACTACGAGCAGTACTTC.

This clonotype appeared a few times. The chain links TRBV20-1 to TRBJ2-1; D is unclear. The germline V gene encodes CDR1 DFQATT and CDR2 SNEGSKA (reference sequence). V lost 3 bases and J 6 bases, leaving 18 bases between the germline ends. This CDR3 spans 15 amino acids. CDR3 DNA: TGCAGTGCTAGCCCCACGGAGCGAACGTCCAATGAGCAGTTCTTC. The encoded protein is CSASPTERTSNEQFF.

This clonotype appeared a few times. The rearrangement joins TRBV20-1 to TRBJ2-3, with a weak D call TRBD2 (5 bases). V was clipped by 0 bases and J by 1 base, with 11 bases between them. The germline CDR1 and CDR2 sequences are DFQATT and SNEGSKA (reference sequence). The CDR3 loop spans 15 amino acids. The CDR3 DNA reads as TGCAGTGCTAGAGATCGGACTCGTGGCACAGATACGCAGTATTTT. Protein product: CSARDRTRGTDTQYF.

This chain joins TRBV12-3 or TRBV12-4 and TRBJ1-1; TRBD1 matches at 10 bases. There are 16 residues in the CDR3. Unmatched junction bases numbered 6, after V lost 5 bases and J lost 0 bases. The CDR3 here is CASSLGTGAMNTEAFF. Here the CDR3 DNA reads TGTGCCAGCAGTCTTGGGACAGGGGCGATGAACACTGAAGCTTTCTTT.

This rearrangement joins TRBV7-6 to TRBJ2-3, with no clear D. V was trimmed by 1 base and J by 6 bases, leaving 11 bases between them. CDR1 SGHVS and CDR2 FNYEAQ come from the germline V gene. This CDR3 comprises 14 residues. The CDR3 is CASSLGLSPDTQYF. In nucleotides, the CDR3 is TGTGCCAGCAGCTTAGGCCTAAGCCCCGATACGCAGTATTTT.

Regarding this clonotype: The junction departs from the called germline gene at one end, perhaps through a read error. The CDR3 spells CASSDRHF. CDR3 bases: TGTGCCAGCAGCGATAGGCACTTC. This sequence joins TRBV9 and TRBJ1-2; D gene ambiguous. This CDR3 is 8 amino acids long. CDR1 and CDR2 from the germline V gene are SGDLS and YYNGEE.

The chain is built from TRBV15 and TRBJ2-2; 9 bases match TRBD2. V dropped 1 base and J dropped 5; count of bases not matched to a gene: 2. The CDR3 has 15 residues. CDR1 is LNHNV and CDR2 is YYDKDF in the germline V gene (reference sequence). CDR3 protein: CATSRAAGGTGELFF. CDR3 nucleotides: TGTGCCACCAGCAGAGCAGCGGGAGGTACCGGGGAGCTGTTTTTT.

Points on this clonotype: Sequence at one end of the junction differs from germline and may be a read error. This chain joins TRBV4-2 and TRBJ2-1; 9 nucleotides agree with TRBD1. The CDR3 extends over 18 amino acids. Germline CDR1 and CDR2: LGHNA and YNFKEQ. The CDR3 is CASSPRIYGTGSYNEQFF. DNA for the CDR3: TGTGCCAGTAGCCCCCGGATTTATGGGACAGGGTCATACAATGAGCAGTTCTTC.

The chain carries TRBV7-2 and TRBJ2-7; 8 bases map to TRBD1. This CDR3 is built from 15 residues. J lost 3 bases, V lost 5 bases, and 9 bases had no gene match. Germline V gene sequence: CDR1 SGHTA, CDR2 FQGNSA. CDR3 region: CASSMGQAINYEQYF. CDR3 sequence (DNA): TGTGCCAGCAGCATGGGACAGGCCATAAACTACGAGCAGTACTTC.

This chain connects TRBV18 to TRBJ2-7; 7 bases match TRBD2. Trimming took 4 bases from V and 2 from J; bases not matched to a gene: 11. The CDR3 contains 16 residues. Germline V CDR1 and CDR2: KGHSH, LQKENI. CDR3: CASSLAGGRSAYEQYF. CDR3 DNA sequence: TGTGCCAGCTCACTCGCAGGCGGGAGAAGTGCCTACGAGCAGTACTTC.

The chain has TRBV7-2 and TRBJ2-3; D remains ambiguous. The CDR3 sequence is 15 residues long. Germline V gives CDR1 SGHTA, CDR2 FQGNSA. V was clipped by 6 bases and J by 1 base, with 14 bases between them. The CDR3 bases are TGTGCCAGCAGACGAACGTCTGGCGGCACAGATACGCAGTATTTT. Protein product: CASRRTSGGTDTQYF.

The chain couples TRBV27 to TRBJ1-1; a possible D gene is TRBD1 (5 bases). Looked up from germline, CDR1 is MNHEY and CDR2 is SMNVEV (reference sequence). Trimming stripped 6 bases from V and 0 bases from J, with 8 bases between. The CDR3 length is 13 residues. CDR3 loop: CASRTVLNTEAFF. The CDR3 DNA reads as TGTGCCAGCAGGACAGTTTTGAACACTGAAGCTTTCTTT.

V and J are TRBV20-1 and TRBJ1-1; TRBD1 agrees at 8 bases. The junction had 3 bases not matched to a gene; V was cut back by 3 bases and J by 6 bases. The CDR3 totals 12 residues. CDR1 and CDR2 (germline): DFQATT, SNEGSKA (reference sequence). CDR3 sequence: CSARGTGPEAFF. CDR3 coding DNA: TGCAGTGCTAGGGGGACAGGACCTGAAGCTTTCTTT.

This clonotype has only a few counts. The chain links TRBV27 to TRBJ2-1, with 9 bases fitting TRBD2. The CDR3 has 15 residues. The germline gives CDR1 MNHEY, CDR2 SMNVEV (reference sequence). The CDR3 loop is CATNLGLAGFNEQFF. Written as DNA, the CDR3 is TGTGCTACTAACTTAGGGCTAGCGGGGTTCAATGAGCAGTTCTTC.

The chain couples TRBV7-2 to TRBJ1-5, with D perhaps TRBD1 (5 bases). Germline CDR1 is SGHTA and CDR2 is FQGNSA. Between the trimmed V and J ends, which lost 5 bases and 12 bases, there was a span of 20 bases. The CDR3 runs to 14 residues. The CDR3 DNA follows: TGTGCCAGCAGCGATAGGACCGGGACTAGTAGCCAGCATTTT. Its translation is CASSDRTGTSSQHF.

This clonotype has more than one count but fewer than ten. This chain uses TRBV20-1 with TRBJ2-1; no reliable D call. Per the germline V gene, CDR1 is DFQATT and CDR2 is SNEGSKA (reference sequence). Trimming took off 4 bases at V and 4 bases at J, with 2 bases between the two ends. CDR3 size: 10 residues. The CDR3 sequence is CSATYNEQFF. In DNA form, the CDR3 reads TGCAGTGCTACGTACAATGAGCAGTTCTTC.

V gene TRBV12-3 or TRBV12-4 combines with J gene TRBJ2-2; perhaps TRBD1 as D (6 bases). The CDR3 totals 14 residues. V shed 6 bases and J shed 3 bases, with 11 bases lying between them. CDR3 in amino acids: CASRRDIDTGELFF. In DNA, the CDR3 is TGTGCCAGCAGACGGGACATCGACACCGGGGAGCTGTTTTTT.

This clonotype was seen a handful of times. The chain links TRBV10-3 to TRBJ2-5, with D perhaps TRBD1 (6 bases). CDR3 length: 13 amino acids. Deletions cut 5 bases from V and 2 bases from J, with 9 bases between. Germline values: CDR1 ENHRY, CDR2 SYGVKD. CDR3 sequence reads: CAISRTDQETQYF. In DNA form, the CDR3 reads TGTGCCATCAGTCGGACAGATCAAGAGACCCAGTACTTC.

In this sample, this clonotype turned up a few times. This chain joins TRBV6-2 or TRBV6-3 and TRBJ2-5; the match to TRBD2 covers 9 bases. The CDR3 contains 17 residues. The trim removed 3 bases at V and 3 bases at J, leaving 11 bases unmatched. Germline CDR1 MNHEY, CDR2 SVGEGT. This CDR3 is CASSYGPSTSGKETQYF. The DNA of the CDR3 is TGTGCCAGCAGTTATGGGCCCTCGACTAGCGGAAAAGAGACCCAGTACTTC.

CDR3 in DNA: TGTGCCAGCAGCGGACAGGAATCCACTGAAGCTTTCTTT. It translates to CASSGQESTEAFF. The chain combines TRBV12-3 or TRBV12-4 with TRBJ1-1; 7 bases line up with TRBD1. The junction had 5 bases not matched to a gene; V was cut back by 6 bases and J by 4 bases. The CDR3 has 13 residues.

The V call is TRBV29-1, the J call TRBJ2-3; the D gene is possibly TRBD1 (5 bases). Trimming removed 5 bases from V and 4 bases from J, with 10 bases in between. The germline V gene encodes CDR1 SQVTM and CDR2 ANQGSEA. CDR3 length equals 12 residues. CDR3 residues: CSVPQGSDTQYF. The CDR3 bases are TGCAGCGTTCCCCAGGGTTCAGATACGCAGTATTTT.

This clonotype showed up just a few times. The rearrangement links TRBV9 to TRBJ2-7; 8 bases map to TRBD1. Per germline, CDR1 SGDLS and CDR2 YYNGEE. The CDR3 runs 15 residues. Losses at the gene ends were 3 bases for V and 2 bases for J; bases not matched to a gene: 7. DNA of the CDR3: TGTGCCAGCAGCGAGGAGACAGGGGTCACCTACGAGCAGTACTTC. Encoded protein: CASSEETGVTYEQYF.

This chain links TRBV9 with TRBJ2-7; 8 bases are shared with TRBD1. This CDR3 region has 15 residues. V was clipped by 0 bases and J by 4 bases; unmatched bases: 6. The germline V gene encodes CDR1 SGDLS and CDR2 YYNGEE. CDR3 sequence reads: CASSVDGTGAYEQYF. DNA for the CDR3: TGTGCCAGCAGCGTAGATGGGACAGGCGCGTACGAGCAGTACTTC.

The chain joins TRBV10-3 to TRBJ2-1; 10 nucleotides match TRBD2. Germline trimming cut 2 bases from V and 15 bases from J; bases unmatched to any gene: 7. Looked up from germline, CDR1 is ENHRY and CDR2 is SYGVKD. The CDR3 runs to 13 residues. The chain's CDR3 is CAISESGGDSRFF. The DNA for the CDR3 is TGTGCCATCAGTGAGAGCGGGGGGGACTCAAGGTTCTTC.

V gene TRBV7-2 combines with J gene TRBJ2-3; D not certain. The germline V and J ends were trimmed by 3 bases and 4 bases, with 14 bases remaining between them. The CDR3 extends over 15 amino acids. Germline CDR1 SGHTA, CDR2 FQGNSA. The CDR3 DNA reads TGTGCCAGCAGCTTGGTTATTAGGGCCTCAGATACGCAGTATTTT. Translating gives CASSLVIRASDTQYF.